The TCR beta chain under discussion was sequenced for a study of control samples from healthy donors and cancer patients. Only in-frame clones appear in the TCRdb table, and some are missing; sequencing was by immunoSEQ multiplex PCR. This sample has 190,000 or so clones, with approximately 92% found just once. There are 13 residues in the CDR3. Trimming took 1 base from V and 4 from J, leaving 5 bases between them. Germline V gene sequence: CDR1 SGHAT, CDR2 FQNNGV. This rearrangement joins TRBV11-2 to TRBJ1-3, with a possible D match to TRBD1 (5 bases). This receptor was obtained from a man younger than 30 in good health. Sequences were obtained from blood. CDR3 sequence reads: CASSLGQGNTIYF. DNA for the CDR3: TGTGCCAGCAGCTTAGGACAGGGAAACACCATATATTTT.